Presented here are 32 T cell receptor beta chains from one specimen sequenced in a study of technical replicates of blood from a handful of donors. Method: immunoSEQ multiplex PCR; TCRdb's copy keeps in-frame clones and lacks some. This sample has about 89,000 clones, with just under 95% found just once. Sequenced input: T cells isolated from PBMCs. The source is a human donor in good health.

The rearrangement joins TRBV4-1 to TRBJ2-5; D gene ambiguous. CDR1 and CDR2 from the germline V gene are MGHRA and YSYEKL. Trimming removed 5 bases at V and 3 bases at J, with 4 bases between. The CDR3 runs to 11 residues. CDR3 DNA sequence: TGCGCCAGCAGCTTAAAAGAGACCCAGTACTTC. It codes for CASSLKETQYF.

This chain links TRBV5-4 with TRBJ2-5, with 7 positions matching TRBD2. Unmatched junction bases numbered 11, after V lost 5 bases and J lost 4 bases. Germline values: CDR1 SGHNT, CDR2 YYREEE (reference sequence). The CDR3 consists of 15 residues. CDR3 protein: CASRPGRGWGETQYF. Here the CDR3 DNA reads TGTGCCAGCAGGCCGGGGAGGGGATGGGGAGAGACCCAGTACTTC.

This sequence joins TRBV18 and TRBJ2-2; D unclear. The germline CDR1 and CDR2 sequences are KGHSH and LQKENI. V lost 3 bases to trimming and J lost 0 bases, with 14 bases between them. The CDR3 is 17 residues long. CDR3 amino acids: CASSPYEANANTGELFF. The DNA of the CDR3 is TGTGCCAGCTCACCTTACGAGGCAAACGCGAACACCGGGGAGCTGTTTTTT.

This clone has only one observation. The rearrangement uses TRBV5-1 and TRBJ2-5; 7 bases are a match to TRBD1. Germline lookup yields CDR1 SGHRS and CDR2 YFSETQ. Trimming took 0 bases from V and 0 from J; bases not matched to a gene: 2. The CDR3 has 15 amino acids. CDR3 sequence reads: CASSLGDRDQETQYF. CDR3 coding DNA: TGCGCCAGCAGCTTGGGAGACAGGGACCAAGAGACCCAGTACTTC.

A single count supports this clone. V gene TRBV30 combines with J gene TRBJ2-7; 7 bases fit TRBD1. J was trimmed by 6 bases and V by 0 bases; bases with no gene match: 2. Looked up from germline, CDR1 is GTSNPN and CDR2 is SVGIG (reference sequence). The CDR3 extends over 12 amino acids. The CDR3 region has the DNA TGTGCCTGGAGTGTGACAGGGAGCGAGCAGTACTTC. It specifies CAWSVTGSEQYF.

This chain joins TRBV5-4 and TRBJ2-7, with 8 bases aligning to TRBD2. The V gene end was trimmed by 4 bases and the J gene end by 3 bases; junction bases not matched to a gene: 9. The CDR3 sequence is 15 residues long. Germline V gene lookup returns CDR1 SGHNT and CDR2 YYREEE (reference sequence). Here the CDR3 reads CASSPAGGEVYEQYF. CDR3 DNA sequence: TGTGCCAGCAGCCCCGCGGGGGGAGAGGTCTACGAGCAGTACTTC.

This chain connects TRBV5-6 to TRBJ2-5; perhaps TRBD2 as D (5 bases). The germline CDR1 and CDR2 sequences are SGHDT and YYEEEE. V lost 3 bases, J lost 5 bases, and 14 bases lay in between. CDR3 length: 14 residues. The CDR3 spells CASSSPPSGETQYF. In DNA form, the CDR3 reads TGTGCCAGCAGCTCCCCGCCCTCGGGGGAGACCCAGTACTTC.

The chain recombines TRBV28 with TRBJ2-3, with D maybe TRBD1 (5 bases). The germline V gene has CDR1 MDHEN and CDR2 SYDVKM. V was pared by 8 bases and J by 1 base, with 13 bases between. The CDR3 covers 14 residues. CDR3 bases: TGTGCCAGCGCCGGACACAGCCGCACAGATACGCAGTATTTT. It codes for CASAGHSRTDTQYF.

This chain links TRBV12-5 with TRBJ2-1; 8 bases agree with TRBD1. V dropped 4 bases and J dropped 6; count of bases not matched to a gene: 2. The CDR3 is 13 amino acids. The germline CDR1 and CDR2 sequences are LGHNT and FRNRAP. Here the CDR3 DNA reads TGTGCTAGTGGTTGGGGGACAGGCAATGAGCAGTTCTTC. Encoded protein: CASGWGTGNEQFF.

The chain employs TRBV5-1 and TRBJ1-4; TRBD1 agrees at 8 bases. V lost 4 bases and J lost 5; bases outside the gene matches: 4. CDR1 is SGHRS, CDR2 YFSETQ, per germline. The CDR3 has 14 amino acids. CDR3 amino acids: CASSRGTGNEKLFF. CDR3 nucleotide sequence: TGCGCCAGCAGCCGGGGGACAGGAAATGAAAAACTGTTTTTT. Based on the CDR3 plus reference TRBV5-1 and TRBJ1-4, the full variable domain is KAGVTQTPRYLIKTRGQQVTLSCSPISGHRSVSWYQQTPGQGLQFLFEYFSETQRNKGNFPGRFSGRQFSNSRSEMNVSTLELGDSALYLCASSRGTGNEKLFFGSGTQLSVL.

The J gene is TRBJ2-5, the V gene TRBV2; a weak D match, TRBD1 (6 bases). In germline, CDR1 is SNHLY, CDR2 FYNNEI. The CDR3 extends over 13 amino acids. V gave up 4 bases and J gave up 5 bases, with 11 bases separating them. In nucleotides, the CDR3 is TGTGCCAGCAGTGCCAAGGGGGAGGAGACCCAGTACTTC. This codes for CASSAKGEETQYF.

The rearrangement links TRBV7-9 to TRBJ2-2, with 7 bases aligning to TRBD1. The V segment lost 4 bases and the J segment 4 bases; nucleotides outside the gene matches: 6. CDR3 size: 15 residues. The germline gives CDR1 SEHNR, CDR2 FQNEAQ (reference sequence). CDR3: CASSSPGQRTGELFF. The DNA for the CDR3 is TGTGCCAGCAGCTCGCCGGGACAGCGCACCGGGGAGCTGTTTTTT.

This chain connects TRBV5-1 to TRBJ2-3, with unresolved D. Looked up from germline, CDR1 is SGHRS and CDR2 is YFSETQ. CDR3 length: 14 amino acids. The V gene lost 4 bases and the J gene lost 1 base, with 10 bases spanning the gap. CDR3 bases: TGCGCCAGCAGCCCTTTCCTAGGCACAGATACGCAGTATTTT. Translation gives CASSPFLGTDTQYF. Supplemented by reference TRBV5-1 and TRBJ2-3, the full variable domain reads KAGVTQTPRYLIKTRGQQVTLSCSPISGHRSVSWYQQTPGQGLQFLFEYFSETQRNKGNFPGRFSGRQFSNSRSEMNVSTLELGDSALYLCASSPFLGTDTQYFGPGTRLTVL.

This clone was seen just once. The chain uses TRBV6-6 and TRBJ2-5, with D tentatively TRBD1 (5 bases). There are 13 residues in the CDR3. The germline gives CDR1 MNHNY, CDR2 SVGAGI (reference sequence). The V and J ends lost 6 bases and 4 bases respectively, with 12 bases between them. The DNA of the CDR3 is TGTGCCAGCAGCTGGCTCAGGGTAGAGACCCAGTACTTC. Protein: CASSWLRVETQYF.

The V and J genes are TRBV29-1 and TRBJ2-2, with 11 bases that match TRBD2. The germline CDR1 and CDR2 sequences are SQVTM and ANQGSEA. The length of the CDR3 is 14 residues. V was clipped by 4 bases and J by 4 bases; unmatched bases: 2. The CDR3 protein is CSVVGLAATGELFF. CDR3 DNA: TGCAGCGTTGTGGGACTAGCGGCCACCGGGGAGCTGTTTTTT.

The V gene is TRBV4-1, the J gene TRBJ2-3, with D perhaps matching TRBD1 (5 bases). Germline CDR1 and CDR2: MGHRA and YSYEKL. This CDR3 spans 18 amino acids. V gave up 3 bases and J gave up 1 base, with 20 bases separating them. CDR3 region: CASSHHLVKPRGTDTQYF. The CDR3 DNA follows: TGCGCCAGCAGCCATCACCTAGTAAAACCCAGGGGCACAGATACGCAGTATTTT.

This rearrangement joins TRBV7-9 to TRBJ2-7; D might be TRBD2 (6 bases). This CDR3 comprises 14 residues. Germline values: CDR1 SEHNR, CDR2 FQNEAQ (reference sequence). V lost 6 bases to trimming and J lost 2 bases, with 14 bases between them. The CDR3 DNA reads TGTGCCAGCAGTCCGGGACTTAAAACCTACGAGCAGTACTTC. Protein sequence: CASSPGLKTYEQYF. The full variable domain, in which reference TRBV7-9 and TRBJ2-7 provide the parts outside the CDR3, is DTGVSQNPRHKITKRGQNVTFRCDPISEHNRLYWYRQTLGQGPEFLTYFQNEAQLEKSRLLSDRFSAERPKGSFSTLEIQRTEQGDSAMYLCASSPGLKTYEQYFGPGTRLTVT.

The chain is built from TRBV2 and TRBJ2-3, with 13 bases matching TRBD2. Germline V lookup: CDR1 SNHLY, CDR2 FYNNEI. The trim removed 8 bases at V and 2 bases at J, leaving 4 bases unmatched. The CDR3 runs to 15 residues. DNA for the CDR3: TGTGCCAGCTTGGGACTAGCGGGGCACACAGATACGCAGTATTTT. This translates into CASLGLAGHTDTQYF.

This chain joins TRBV6-1 and TRBJ2-1; perhaps TRBD1 as D (5 bases). The CDR3 extends over 13 amino acids. Trimming stripped 5 bases from V and 8 bases from J, with 13 bases between. Germline CDR1 reads MNHNS; CDR2 reads SASEGT. CDR3 protein: CASSSGLRHEQFF. The CDR3 bases are TGTGCCAGCAGTTCAGGGTTGAGGCATGAGCAGTTCTTC.

CDR3 DNA sequence: TGTGCCAGCAGCTTAGGCCATCCTAGGCTAGACCTCTACGAGCAGTACTTC. This codes for CASSLGHPRLDLYEQYF. This chain connects TRBV13 to TRBJ2-7; no clear D gene. The CDR3 has 17 residues. CDR1 and CDR2 from the germline V gene are PRHDT and FYEKMQ (reference sequence). The germline V and J ends were trimmed by 0 bases and 3 bases, with 18 bases remaining between them.

J is TRBJ1-2 and V is TRBV29-1; TRBD1 matches at 9 bases. Per germline, CDR1 SQVTM and CDR2 ANQGSEA. The length of the CDR3 is 13 residues. The ends lost 5 bases at V and 4 bases at J; junction bases unmatched: 5. The CDR3 loop is CSVRQGVFYGYTF. Here the CDR3 DNA reads TGCAGCGTTAGACAGGGGGTTTTCTATGGCTACACCTTC.

CDR3 loop: CASSRIGDRVRAGELFF. CDR3 DNA: TGTGCCAGCAGCCGGATCGGAGACAGGGTTCGGGCCGGGGAGCTGTTTTTT. The genes are TRBV7-3 and TRBJ2-2; 7 bases are a match to TRBD1. The CDR3 has 17 residues. CDR1 is SGHTA and CDR2 is FQGTGA in the germline V gene. Germline trimming cut 5 bases from V and 6 bases from J; bases unmatched to any gene: 15.

The rearrangement joins TRBV2 to TRBJ2-3; D might be TRBD1 (6 bases). The CDR3 consists of 13 residues. CDR1 and CDR2 from the germline V gene are SNHLY and FYNNEI. V was trimmed by 9 bases and J by 0 bases, leaving 10 bases between them. The CDR3 sequence: CARGGQSTDTQYF. The DNA for the CDR3 is TGTGCCAGGGGTGGACAGAGCACAGATACGCAGTATTTT.

This chain uses TRBV10-2 with TRBJ1-2, with 9 nucleotides matching TRBD1. V dropped 7 bases and J dropped 5; count of bases not matched to a gene: 8. This CDR3 contains 14 residues. From germline, CDR1 is WSHSY and CDR2 SAAADI. The CDR3 loop reads CASIQTGGRYGYTF. As DNA, the CDR3 is TGCGCCAGCATTCAGACAGGGGGACGGTATGGCTACACCTTC.

This clone was recorded once. The CDR3 DNA follows: TGTGCCAGTTGGGACTTCTCGAGCTCCTACAATGAGCAGTTCTTC. Translation gives CASWDFSSSYNEQFF. This chain connects TRBV27 to TRBJ2-1; possibly TRBD2 for D (6 bases). V was shortened by 9 bases and J by 0 bases, with 15 bases between the two germline ends. This CDR3 region has 15 residues. Germline V CDR1 and CDR2: MNHEY, SMNVEV (reference sequence).

This clone has more than one count but fewer than ten. The V gene is TRBV28, the J gene TRBJ2-4; 8 nucleotides align to TRBD1. Trimming at V came to 4 bases and at J to 7 bases, leaving 6 bases not matched to a gene. Germline CDR1 and CDR2: MDHEN and SYDVKM. The CDR3 covers 14 residues. CDR3 sequence: CASSSQGEGNIQYF. The CDR3 coding sequence is TGTGCCAGCAGTTCACAGGGGGAAGGTAACATTCAGTACTTC.

The CDR3 loop reads CASSLGTGNGYTF. The CDR3 nucleotides are TGCGCCAGCAGCTTGGGGACAGGGAATGGCTACACCTTC. The V gene is TRBV5-1, the J gene TRBJ1-2; 8 bases line up with TRBD1. The trim removed 0 bases at V and 6 bases at J, leaving 1 base unmatched. In germline, CDR1 is SGHRS, CDR2 YFSETQ. The CDR3 loop spans 13 amino acids.

V and J are TRBV20-1 and TRBJ1-5; D gene ambiguous. Trimming shortened V by 5 bases and J by 8 bases, and 10 bases separated the two germline ends. The CDR3 spans 11 residues. Germline V gene data show CDR1 as DFQATT and CDR2 as SNEGSKA (reference sequence). The CDR3 sequence: CSAQSGEPQHF. DNA for the CDR3: TGCAGTGCTCAGTCCGGGGAGCCCCAGCATTTT.

This clone was detected only once. The J gene is TRBJ2-1, the V gene TRBV19; 7 bases are a match to TRBD2. Trimming removed 6 bases from V and 5 bases from J; junction bases left unmatched: 10. Germline CDR1 reads LNHDA; CDR2 reads SQIVND (reference sequence). This CDR3 is built from 15 residues. CDR3: CASSLLAAPNNEQFF. In DNA form, the CDR3 reads TGTGCCAGTAGCCTTCTAGCGGCCCCTAACAATGAGCAGTTCTTC.

The chain couples TRBV7-9 to TRBJ2-1; no clear D. Trimming left V 0 bases short and J 10 bases short, with 7 bases between. The CDR3 contains 12 residues. The germline CDR1 and CDR2 sequences are SEHNR and FQNEAQ (reference sequence). The CDR3 sequence: CASSLAHQEQFF. The CDR3 nucleotides are TGTGCCAGCAGCTTAGCGCATCAGGAGCAGTTCTTC. The full variable domain, completed using reference TRBV7-9 and TRBJ2-1, is DTGVSQNPRHKITKRGQNVTFRCDPISEHNRLYWYRQTLGQGPEFLTYFQNEAQLEKSRLLSDRFSAERPKGSFSTLEIQRTEQGDSAMYLCASSLAHQEQFFGPGTRLTVL.

The chain joins TRBV19 to TRBJ2-1; TRBD1 might be the D (6 bases). Trimming took 5 bases from V and 0 from J, leaving 14 bases between them. Per the germline V gene, CDR1 is LNHDA and CDR2 is SQIVND (reference sequence). CDR3 length: 16 amino acids. The DNA of the CDR3 is TGTGCCAGTAGTGTTATTACAGGGAGCTCCTACAATGAGCAGTTCTTC. Protein sequence: CASSVITGSSYNEQFF.

The J gene is TRBJ2-5, the V gene TRBV5-8; the match to TRBD2 covers 8 bases. This CDR3 is built from 12 residues. V lost 4 bases and J lost 12; bases outside the gene matches: 8. Germline V gene sequence: CDR1 SGHTS, CDR2 YDEGEE. CDR3 DNA sequence: TGTGCCAGCAGCCCCGGGGGGGGCGTTGAGTACTTC. Amino acids: CASSPGGGVEYF.